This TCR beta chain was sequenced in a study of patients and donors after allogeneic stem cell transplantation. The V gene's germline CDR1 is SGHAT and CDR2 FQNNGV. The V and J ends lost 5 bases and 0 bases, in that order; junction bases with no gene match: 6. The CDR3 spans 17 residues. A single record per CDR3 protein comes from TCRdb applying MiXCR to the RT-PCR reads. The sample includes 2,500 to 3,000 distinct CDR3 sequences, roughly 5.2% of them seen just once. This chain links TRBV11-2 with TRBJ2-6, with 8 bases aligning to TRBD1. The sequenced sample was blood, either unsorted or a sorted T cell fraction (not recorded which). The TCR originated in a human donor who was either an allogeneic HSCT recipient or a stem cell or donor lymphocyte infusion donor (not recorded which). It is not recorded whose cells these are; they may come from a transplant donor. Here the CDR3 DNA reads TGTGCCAGCAGCGCACCCGGACAGGGCTCTGGGGCCAACGTCCTGACTTTC. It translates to CASSAPGQGSGANVLTF.